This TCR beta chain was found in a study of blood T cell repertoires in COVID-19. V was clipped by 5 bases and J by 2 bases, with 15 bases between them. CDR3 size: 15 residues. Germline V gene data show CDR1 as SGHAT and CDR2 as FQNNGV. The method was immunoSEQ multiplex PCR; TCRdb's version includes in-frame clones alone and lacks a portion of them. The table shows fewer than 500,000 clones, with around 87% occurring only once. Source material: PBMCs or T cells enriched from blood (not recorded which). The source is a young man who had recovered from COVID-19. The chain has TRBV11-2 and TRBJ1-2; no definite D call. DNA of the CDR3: TGTGCCAGCAGCACCCTTGGGCAGTCAAACTATGGCTACACCTTC. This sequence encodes CASSTLGQSNYGYTF.